The text below deals with one TCR beta chain. Profiling relied on immunoSEQ multiplex PCR, and the TCRdb table lists in-frame clones only, not all of them. There are about 380,000 clones in the sample; 95% occur only once, and approximately 0.02% lies in the top ten. This record belongs to a study of shared T cell receptors in the human thymus. The CDR3 spans 15 residues. The V gene's germline CDR1 is MNHEY and CDR2 SMNVEV (reference sequence). The trim removed 6 bases at V and 6 bases at J, leaving 3 bases unmatched. The chain uses TRBV27 and TRBJ2-2; TRBD2 matches 14 bases. Sequences were obtained from thymocytes. The TCR comes from a human donor. The CDR3 reads CASSGLAGGPGELFF. For the CDR3, the DNA is TGTGCCAGCAGCGGACTAGCGGGAGGTCCCGGGGAGCTGTTTTTT.